The clone carrying this T cell receptor beta chain was counted between two and nine times. This specimen comes from a study of cytomegalovirus exposure and HLA in healthy donors. The CDR3 contains 15 residues. Germline CDR1 is ENHRY and CDR2 is SYGVKD. The J segment lost 5 bases and the V segment lost 3 bases, leaving 6 bases of the junction unmatched. The study ran its PCR with 60 Vbeta and 13 Jbeta primers. Generated by immunoSEQ multiplex PCR, the TCRdb table keeps only in-frame clones and is missing some. The table has about 190,000 clones, about four fifths seen once. This chain connects TRBV10-3 to TRBJ2-3; 9 nucleotides match TRBD2. Specimen: PBMCs. This TCR was sampled from a man aged 30-40 years in good health and CMV-seropositive. The CDR3 sequence is CAISEGSGRGDTQYF. CDR3 sequence (DNA): TGTGCCATCAGTGAAGGTAGCGGGAGAGGAGATACGCAGTATTTT.